The clone carrying this TCR beta chain occurred many times. The antigen is not known. V shed 4 bases, J shed 5 bases, and the junction held 11 bases outside the gene matches. This CDR3 contains 17 residues. From germline, CDR1 is MDHEN and CDR2 SYDVKM. PCR was performed a second time for 7 to 11 cycles using a sample-barcoded 5' primer and a J-beta primer mix. TCRdb reprocessed the 5' RACE reads with MiXCR, giving one entry per CDR3 protein. The table lists some 1.4 million distinct CDR3 sequences, approximately 40% of them singletons. This record comes from a study of blood T cells in healthy people across ages. Study outcomes and limitations: Long-lived donors carried more naive CD4+ cells and greater diversity than aged donors.

The chain joins TRBV28 to TRBJ2-5; 12 nucleotides agree with TRBD2. The TCR was taken from a woman aged 18 to 35 in good health. The specimen sequenced was blood. Here the CDR3 reads CASSSLTSGGMVETQYF. For the CDR3, the DNA is TGTGCCAGCAGTTCCCTTACTAGCGGGGGGATGGTGGAGACCCAGTACTTC.